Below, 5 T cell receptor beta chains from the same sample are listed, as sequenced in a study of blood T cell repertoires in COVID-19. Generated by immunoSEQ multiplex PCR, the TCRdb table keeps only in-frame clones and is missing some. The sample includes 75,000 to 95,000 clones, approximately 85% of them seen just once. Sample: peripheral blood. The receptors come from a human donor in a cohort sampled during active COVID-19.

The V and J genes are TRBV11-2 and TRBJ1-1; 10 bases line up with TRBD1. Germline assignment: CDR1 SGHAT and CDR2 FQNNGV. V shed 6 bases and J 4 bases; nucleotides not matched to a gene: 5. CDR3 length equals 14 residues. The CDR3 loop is CASRQGQGGTEAFF. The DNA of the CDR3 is TGTGCCAGCAGGCAAGGACAGGGGGGCACTGAAGCTTTCTTT. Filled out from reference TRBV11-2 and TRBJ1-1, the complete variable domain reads EAGVAQSPRYKIIEKRQSVAFWCNPISGHATLYWYQQILGQGPKLLIQFQNNGVVDDSQLPKDRFSAERLKGVDSTLKIQPAKLEDSAVYLCASRQGQGGTEAFFGQGTRLTVV.

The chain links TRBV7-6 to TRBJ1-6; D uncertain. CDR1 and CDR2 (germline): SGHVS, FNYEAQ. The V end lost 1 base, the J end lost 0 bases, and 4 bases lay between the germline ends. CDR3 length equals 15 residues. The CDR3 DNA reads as TGTGCCAGCAGCTTAGGGAGCTCCTATAATTCACCCCTCCACTTT. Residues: CASSLGSSYNSPLHF.

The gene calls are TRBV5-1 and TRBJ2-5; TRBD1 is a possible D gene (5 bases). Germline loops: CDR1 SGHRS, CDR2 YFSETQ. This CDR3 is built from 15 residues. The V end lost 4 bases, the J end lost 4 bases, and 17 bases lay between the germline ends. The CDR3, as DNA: TGCGCCAGCAGCCTGTCAGGGCCGAATCGAGAGACCCAGTACTTC. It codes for CASSLSGPNRETQYF. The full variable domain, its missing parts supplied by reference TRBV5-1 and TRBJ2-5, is KAGVTQTPRYLIKTRGQQVTLSCSPISGHRSVSWYQQTPGQGLQFLFEYFSETQRNKGNFPGRFSGRQFSNSRSEMNVSTLELGDSALYLCASSLSGPNRETQYFGPGTRLLVL.

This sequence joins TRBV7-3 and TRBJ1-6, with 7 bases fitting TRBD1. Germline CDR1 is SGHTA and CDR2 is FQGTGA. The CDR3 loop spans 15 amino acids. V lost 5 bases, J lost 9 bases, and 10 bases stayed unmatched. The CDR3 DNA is TGTGCCAGCAGCGCAACACCCAGGGGGAGTTCACCCCTCCACTTT. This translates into CASSATPRGSSPLHF.

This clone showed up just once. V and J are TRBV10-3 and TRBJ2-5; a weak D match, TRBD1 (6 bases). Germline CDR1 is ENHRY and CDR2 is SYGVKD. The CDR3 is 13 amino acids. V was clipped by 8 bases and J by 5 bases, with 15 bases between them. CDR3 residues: CAIGNREGETQYF. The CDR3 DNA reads TGTGCCATCGGGAACAGGGAAGGTGAGACCCAGTACTTC.